The clone carrying this T cell receptor beta chain was seen a few times. The antigen is undetermined. Vbeta (60) and Jbeta (13) primers were used in the PCR. Profiled with immunoSEQ multiplex PCR; TCRdb holds only in-frame clones, not every one. The sample lists about 190,000 clones, over 70% occurring once. This sample stems from a study of cytomegalovirus exposure and HLA in healthy donors. Study-wide results and limits: Researchers catalogued approximately 160 TCR beta chains as cytomegalovirus-associated. Rarity characterized most TCR sequences, yet some public TCRs appeared in many donors.

The CDR3 covers 16 residues. Germline V gene lookup returns CDR1 LNHNV and CDR2 YYDKDF (reference sequence). Trimming removed 0 bases at V and 4 bases at J, with 12 bases between. This receptor was identified in a woman in her late teens or twenties in good health and CMV-seronegative. Sequencing was carried out using PBMCs. The rearrangement links TRBV15 to TRBJ1-4; D is undetermined. CDR3 nucleotide sequence: TGTGCCACCAGCAGAGATCGAGGAGGCGGTAATGAAAAACTGTTTTTT. Encoded protein: CATSRDRGGGNEKLFF.